This entry features one TCR beta chain sequence. The antigen is unknown. This specimen comes from a study of cytomegalovirus exposure and HLA in healthy donors. As for the study in general: The approximately 110 validation repertoires used a platform that matched the one used for the approximately 620 first-cohort repertoires, as a later analysis reported.

Study-wide results and caveats: Three CMV-associated chains proved CMV antigen-specific in vitro. The tendency of first-cohort TCR clusters to co-occur in the 95 to 150 validation repertoires was the finding of a later analysis. According to the study, roughly 180 TCR beta chains were cytomegalovirus-associated.

CDR3 length: 12 amino acids. The V gene's germline CDR1 is SQVTM and CDR2 ANQGSEA. V trimming: 6 bases; J trimming: 4 bases; junction bases outside the gene matches: 5. Using immunoSEQ multiplex PCR, the repertoire was profiled, and TCRdb retains in-frame clones only, with some absent. The sample carries 95,000 to 150,000 clones, roughly 89% recorded once. The sequence was collected from a woman between 18 and 29 years old in good health and CMV-seronegative. This chain connects TRBV29-1 to TRBJ1-2, with 7 nucleotides matching TRBD1. The sample was PBMCs. The DNA for the CDR3 is TGCAGCGTGGGGACAGTTCTCTATGGCTACACCTTC. It translates to CSVGTVLYGYTF.